What follows are 27 T cell receptor beta chains derived from one specimen sequenced in a study of human T cells and chemical hapten exposure. Indicated time point: pre-sensitization, week 0. The sample's treatment: therapeutic diphenylcyclopropenone sensitization with weekly scalp DPC. TCRdb itself ran the RACE reads through MiXCR, one entry per CDR3 protein. Here the sample spans around 180,000 distinct CDR3 sequences, approximately 31% being singletons. This sample comprised whole blood, obtained in connection with sensitization to the hapten diphenylcyclopropenone (DPC). These TCRs come from a woman in her twenties or thirties with alopecia areata. Some clones in this sample may be carry-over from other donors' samples.

The gene calls are TRBV27 and TRBJ2-7; tentatively, D is TRBD2 (5 bases). V lost 5 bases, J lost 6 bases, and 11 bases lay in between. The CDR3 length is 12 residues. In germline, CDR1 is MNHEY, CDR2 SMNVEV (reference sequence). The CDR3 region is CASSLRDSEQYF. In DNA form, the CDR3 reads TGTGCCAGCAGTCTGAGGGATTCCGAGCAGTACTTC.

V usage is TRBV5-6 and J usage is TRBJ2-1; D ambiguous. Trimming took off 0 bases at V and 5 bases at J, with 18 bases between the two ends. The CDR3 sequence is 17 residues long. CDR1 SGHDT and CDR2 YYEEEE come from the germline V gene. CDR3 nucleotide sequence: TGTGCCAGCAGCTTGGCCGGCGTTTGGGGATTCGACAATGAGCAGTTCTTC. Translated: CASSLAGVWGFDNEQFF.

The CDR3 sequence: CASSHLDRGRTETQYF. DNA for the CDR3: TGTGCCAGCAGCCATCTCGACAGGGGGCGCACGGAGACCCAGTACTTC. V and J are TRBV9 and TRBJ2-5; TRBD1 agrees at 10 bases. This CDR3 has 16 amino acids. Germline V lookup: CDR1 SGDLS, CDR2 YYNGEE. Losses at the gene ends were 4 bases for V and 5 bases for J; bases not matched to a gene: 11.

This clonotype was recorded many times. The chain carries TRBV4-1 and TRBJ2-3; 13 nucleotides match TRBD2. J was trimmed by 4 bases and V by 2 bases; bases with no gene match: 9. CDR3 length equals 18 residues. From germline, CDR1 is MGHRA and CDR2 YSYEKL. In DNA, the CDR3 is TGCGCCAGCAGCCAACCGCGGAGGACTAGCGGGGGTTCAGATACGCAGTATTTT. It yields the protein CASSQPRRTSGGSDTQYF.

This clonotype was observed a few times. V and J are TRBV7-2 and TRBJ2-4; D is perhaps TRBD1 (6 bases). CDR1 and CDR2 from the germline V gene are SGHTA and FQGNSA. V lost 5 bases and J 7 bases, leaving 9 bases between the germline ends. The CDR3 runs to 12 residues. The CDR3, as DNA: TGTGCCAGCAGCGGGGGCCGGAACATTCAGTACTTC. Protein: CASSGGRNIQYF.

The sample holds a few counts of this clonotype. V and J are TRBV10-3 and TRBJ1-3; D is ambiguous. Trimming stripped 9 bases from V and 0 bases from J, with 9 bases between. This CDR3 spans 13 amino acids. In germline, CDR1 is ENHRY, CDR2 SYGVKD. The CDR3 coding sequence is TGTGCCATTAGAACGGACTCTGGAAACACCATATATTTT. Protein sequence: CAIRTDSGNTIYF.

The V call is TRBV5-1, the J call TRBJ1-1, with D uncertain. The CDR3 runs to 11 residues. Trimming took off 2 bases at V and 7 bases at J, with 6 bases between the two ends. Germline CDR1 SGHRS, CDR2 YFSETQ. The CDR3 nucleotides read TGCGCCAGCAGCTTCCAGGATGAAGCTTTCTTT. This gives the protein CASSFQDEAFF.

The chain links TRBV28 to TRBJ2-7, with a weak D call TRBD2 (6 bases). The germline CDR1 and CDR2 sequences are MDHEN and SYDVKM. The V end lost 5 bases, the J end lost 1 base, and 15 bases lay between the germline ends. The CDR3 extends over 15 amino acids. The CDR3 coding sequence is TGTGCCAGCAGTCTACTTAGTGCGGGATCCTACGAGCAGTACTTC. The encoded protein is CASSLLSAGSYEQYF.

This clonotype turned up a few times. The rearrangement links TRBV6-5 to TRBJ2-2; 10 positions agree with TRBD1. The CDR3 runs to 14 residues. With V trimmed by 7 bases and J by 4 bases, 3 bases remained unmatched. Germline CDR1 reads MNHEY; CDR2 reads SVGAGI. The CDR3 sequence: CASKGQGFTGELFF. CDR3 sequence (DNA): TGTGCCAGCAAGGGACAGGGGTTCACCGGGGAGCTGTTTTTT.

This chain links TRBV4-3 with TRBJ2-7; 9 nucleotides match TRBD2. V gave up 1 base and J gave up 2 bases; unmatched junction bases: 6. This CDR3 contains 16 residues. Per germline, CDR1 LGHNA and CDR2 YSLEER. CDR3 bases: TGCGCCAGCAGCCAAGGGAGGGCTAGCGGGACCTACGAGCAGTACTTC. It encodes CASSQGRASGTYEQYF.

The rearrangement joins TRBV4-1 to TRBJ2-1; D is ambiguous. The CDR3 is 13 residues long. The V end was cut by 1 base, the J end by 5 bases, with 6 bases between. The germline V gene has CDR1 MGHRA and CDR2 YSYEKL. The CDR3 region has the DNA TGCGCCAGCAGCCAAGCTCAGAACAATGAGCAGTTCTTC. It encodes CASSQAQNNEQFF.

The rearrangement uses TRBV2 and TRBJ1-5; D is undetermined. The V gene lost 1 base and the J gene lost 7 bases, with 11 bases spanning the gap. This CDR3 region has 14 residues. CDR1 is SNHLY, CDR2 FYNNEI, per germline. CDR3 DNA sequence: TGTGCCAGCAGTGAAGAGGTGGTAGGGCAGCCCCAGCATTTT. Its protein is CASSEEVVGQPQHF.

This clonotype was picked up a small number of times. The chain couples TRBV28 to TRBJ2-6; no firm D call. CDR3 length: 14 amino acids. From germline, CDR1 is MDHEN and CDR2 SYDVKM. Trimming shortened V by 7 bases and J by 0 bases, and 7 bases separated the two germline ends. The CDR3 here is CASIQDSGANVLTF. The CDR3 DNA is TGTGCCAGCATCCAAGACTCTGGGGCCAACGTCCTGACTTTC.

This CDR3 reads CASSSTGGRDFDEQFF. CDR3 DNA: TGTGCCAGCAGTTCCACAGGGGGTCGTGATTTCGATGAGCAGTTCTTC. The chain recombines TRBV28 with TRBJ2-1; 8 nucleotides agree with TRBD1. Germline loops: CDR1 MDHEN, CDR2 SYDVKM. The CDR3 totals 16 residues. J gave up 8 bases and V 4 bases, and 13 bases lay outside the gene matches. The entire variable domain, with the rest obtained from reference TRBV28 and TRBJ2-1, is as follows: DVKVTQSSRYLVKRTGEKVFLECVQDMDHENMFWYRQDPGLGLRLIYFSYDVKMKEKGDIPEGYSVSREKKERFSLILESASTNQTSMYLCASSSTGGRDFDEQFFGPGTRLTVL.

CDR3 nucleotides: TGCGCCAGCAGCAGACTACTAGCGGAGGACACCGGGGAGCTGTTTTTT. It codes for CASSRLLAEDTGELFF. The chain is built from TRBV5-1 and TRBJ2-2; TRBD2 matches at 8 bases. The CDR3 loop spans 16 amino acids. V lost 4 bases to trimming and J lost 3 bases; unmatched junction nucleotides: 8. In germline, CDR1 is SGHRS, CDR2 YFSETQ.

The chain couples TRBV4-1 to TRBJ1-1, with 7 nucleotides matching TRBD1. Trimming took 5 bases from V and 8 from J; bases not matched to a gene: 14. CDR1 is MGHRA and CDR2 is YSYEKL in the germline V gene. The CDR3 length is 15 residues. This chain's CDR3 is CASSSPGQSRPEAFF. The CDR3 DNA sequence: TGCGCCAGCAGCTCTCCGGGACAGAGCCGCCCCGAAGCTTTCTTT.

This clonotype came up a few times. The chain links TRBV9 to TRBJ2-3; 9 bases map to TRBD1. J gave up 6 bases and V 0 bases, and 8 bases lay outside the gene matches. The germline CDR1 and CDR2 sequences are SGDLS and YYNGEE. This CDR3 has 16 residues. The CDR3 loop is CASSVAPGQGGDTQYF. DNA for the CDR3: TGTGCCAGCAGCGTAGCACCGGGACAGGGTGGCGATACGCAGTATTTT.

The chain employs TRBV27 and TRBJ1-6; TRBD1 matches at 8 bases. J lost 10 bases, V lost 4 bases, and 9 bases had no gene match. CDR1 and CDR2 (germline): MNHEY, SMNVEV (reference sequence). The length of the CDR3 is 15 residues. CDR3 in DNA: TGTGCCAGCAGTTCTCAGGGGGCTAGTAGGTCACCCCTCCACTTT. It codes for CASSSQGASRSPLHF.

The chain recombines TRBV10-3 with TRBJ2-7; TRBD1 matches at 7 bases. Trimming cost V 10 bases and J 0 bases; bases outside gene matches: 3. Germline V gene data show CDR1 as ENHRY and CDR2 as SYGVKD. CDR3 length equals 12 residues. This chain's CDR3 is CATRDSSYEQYF. CDR3 coding DNA: TGTGCCACCAGGGACAGCTCCTACGAGCAGTACTTC.

This clonotype has more than one count but fewer than ten. The rearrangement uses TRBV7-2 and TRBJ1-5; D uncertain. Deletions cut 5 bases from V and 5 bases from J, with 10 bases between. The CDR3 contains 13 residues. Germline V CDR1 and CDR2: SGHTA, FQGNSA. This CDR3 is CASSTKVDQPQHF. The CDR3 bases are TGTGCCAGCAGCACAAAAGTCGATCAGCCCCAGCATTTT.

The chain employs TRBV5-1 and TRBJ1-1; D is uncertain. This CDR3 is 16 amino acids long. The V end was cut by 1 base, the J end by 1 base, with 14 bases between. CDR1 is SGHRS and CDR2 is YFSETQ in the germline V gene. The CDR3: CASSLPGNSPNTEAFF. For the CDR3, the DNA is TGCGCCAGCAGCTTGCCGGGAAACAGTCCGAACACTGAAGCTTTCTTT.

This clonotype was picked up a small number of times. The chain has TRBV7-2 and TRBJ2-5, with D possibly being TRBD2 (5 bases). The germline gives CDR1 SGHTA, CDR2 FQGNSA. V was shortened by 6 bases and J by 5 bases, with 16 bases between the two germline ends. The CDR3 is 14 amino acids. The CDR3 region has the DNA TGTGCCAGCAGAGCCTCCGCTGAGCGGGAGACCCAGTACTTC. This gives the protein CASRASAERETQYF.

In this sample, this clonotype turned up many times. V usage is TRBV7-2 and J usage is TRBJ2-3; D ambiguous. The germline V and J ends were trimmed by 0 bases and 4 bases, with 5 bases remaining between them. This CDR3 has 13 amino acids. CDR1 is SGHTA, CDR2 FQGNSA, per germline. CDR3 bases: TGTGCCAGCAGCTTAGCGAGAGCAGATACGCAGTATTTT. This sequence encodes CASSLARADTQYF.

Only a few counts were recorded for this clonotype. V gene TRBV28 combines with J gene TRBJ2-1; D gene uncertain. V was shortened by 8 bases and J by 8 bases, with 7 bases between the two germline ends. CDR3 length equals 10 residues. The V gene's germline CDR1 is MDHEN and CDR2 SYDVKM. As DNA, the CDR3 is TGTGCCAGCCTAGGGTATGAGCAGTTCTTC. Amino acids: CASLGYEQFF.

The CDR3 DNA follows: TGCGCCAGCAGCCAAGTATGGACCGGGGAGCTGTTTTTT. Protein: CASSQVWTGELFF. The chain joins TRBV4-3 to TRBJ2-2; D gene unclear. The germline gives CDR1 LGHNA, CDR2 YSLEER. Trimming took 1 base from V and 5 from J, leaving 5 bases between them. There are 13 residues in the CDR3.

This clonotype was observed at least ten times. The chain is built from TRBV7-2 and TRBJ1-5; TRBD1 is a possible D gene (6 bases). Germline V gives CDR1 SGHTA, CDR2 FQGNSA. The V and J ends lost 1 base and 3 bases respectively, with 13 bases between them. The CDR3 is 16 residues long. CDR3 coding DNA: TGTGCCAGCAGCTTAGTTCAGGGGCCGTTCAATCAGCCCCAGCATTTT. Translation gives CASSLVQGPFNQPQHF.

In its sample, this clonotype was seen a few times. The gene calls are TRBV9 and TRBJ1-3; no clear D. This CDR3 contains 18 residues. Germline values: CDR1 SGDLS, CDR2 YYNGEE. The V gene lost 1 base and the J gene lost 0 bases, with 17 bases spanning the gap. The DNA for the CDR3 is TGTGCCAGCAGCGTATTCTCGGCGCGCCCGAGCTCTGGAAACACCATATATTTT. As protein: CASSVFSARPSSGNTIYF. The full variable domain, completed using reference TRBV9 and TRBJ1-3, is DSGVTQTPKHLITATGQRVTLRCSPRSGDLSVYWYQQSLDQGLQFLIQYYNGEERAKGNILERFSAQQFPDLHSELNLSSLELGDSALYFCASSVFSARPSSGNTIYFGEGSWLTVV.